These 7 T cell receptor beta chains came from one sample sequenced in a study of read filtering for tumor transcriptome and immune sequencing. This library used roughly 0.4 ug RNA and molecular barcoded adaptors spanning alpha/delta and beta/gamma chains. TCRdb re-derived calls from the reads in MiXCR, one entry per CDR3 protein. In the table there are about 130,000 distinct CDR3 sequences, over 10% of which are singletons. The sequenced sample was a population of CD138-negative cells sorted from bone marrow. The source is a donor older than 35 with multiple myeloma.

This clonotype was seen repeatedly, ten times or more. J is TRBJ1-1 and V is TRBV7-8; TRBD1 might be the D (5 bases). Trimming stripped 0 bases from V and 5 bases from J, with 7 bases between. The CDR3 is 13 amino acids. Germline values: CDR1 SGHVS, CDR2 FQNEAQ. The CDR3 reads CASSLAEGTEAFF. The CDR3 DNA sequence: TGTGCCAGCAGCTTAGCAGAGGGGACTGAAGCTTTCTTT.

The chain is built from TRBV13 and TRBJ2-7, with a weak D call TRBD1 (8 bases). Trimming left V 5 bases short and J 6 bases short, with 17 bases between. This CDR3 comprises 14 residues. Germline CDR1 is PRHDT and CDR2 is FYEKMQ (reference sequence). The CDR3 here is CASSTGQGGSEQYF. The CDR3 DNA reads TGTGCCAGCAGCACCGGACAGGGAGGGAGCGAGCAGTACTTC.

At least ten counts were recorded for this clonotype. This chain links TRBV12-3 or TRBV12-4 with TRBJ1-5; no clear D. The CDR3 consists of 13 residues. V shed 5 bases and J shed 4 bases, with 9 bases lying between them. The CDR3 sequence: CASSRTNNQPQHF. In nucleotides, the CDR3 is TGTGCCAGCAGTCGGACGAATAATCAGCCCCAGCATTTT.

This clonotype was seen many times. The CDR3 loop is CASSLESTGANVLTF. CDR3 in DNA: TGTGCCAGTAGTCTCGAGTCGACTGGGGCCAACGTCCTGACTTTC. The chain joins TRBV19 to TRBJ2-6; D gene ambiguous. This CDR3 is 15 amino acids long. V was shortened by 5 bases and J by 2 bases, with 10 bases between the two germline ends. Germline V lookup: CDR1 LNHDA, CDR2 SQIVND (reference sequence).

On this clonotype itself: A clone one base away is much larger, so this may be a read error. The gene calls are TRBV3-1 and TRBJ2-3, with 7 bases lining up with TRBD2. Trimming cost V 4 bases and J 1 base; bases outside gene matches: 8. The CDR3 is made up of 16 amino acids. The germline V gene encodes CDR1 LGHDT and CDR2 YNNKEL (reference sequence). CDR3 protein: CASSRDPAGGTDTQYF. The CDR3 DNA is TGTGCCAGCAGCCGAGATCCGGCGGGGGGCACAGATACGCAGTATTTT.

This clonotype was found many times. The rearrangement uses TRBV12-3 or TRBV12-4 and TRBJ2-2; D unresolved. V was clipped by 2 bases and J by 5 bases, with 6 bases between them. This CDR3 contains 13 residues. CDR3 nucleotide sequence: TGTGCCAGCAGTTTATTGGGGACCGGGGAGCTGTTTTTT. Translating gives CASSLLGTGELFF.

This clonotype was observed at least ten times. The J gene is TRBJ1-1, the V gene TRBV5-4; 9 bases map to TRBD1. The J segment lost 9 bases and the V segment lost 2 bases, leaving 2 bases of the junction unmatched. Germline CDR1 is SGHNT and CDR2 is YYREEE (reference sequence). This CDR3 has 12 amino acids. CDR3 nucleotide sequence: TGTGCCAGCAGCTTTGACAGGGGGAAAGCTTTCTTT. It specifies CASSFDRGKAFF.